Listed below are T cell receptor beta chains from one sample, sequenced in a study of cytomegalovirus exposure and HLA in healthy donors. Assay: immunoSEQ multiplex PCR; the TCRdb copy retains only in-frame clones and omits some. The sample has roughly 140,000 clones, about 80% seen once. Sequencing was carried out using PBMCs. Source of these receptors: a man aged 40-50 years in good health and CMV-seropositive. The CDR3 runs from the conserved cysteine through the conserved F or W. Each record gives: D gene, V gene, clone size, J gene, CDR3 length, CDR3 protein, CDR3 DNA. D genes are given only for firm matches. For some rows the clone size is stated as once, few or many, or as a class when expanded; others skip it.

NA	TRBV6-1	NA	TRBJ1-2	13	CASSERAGGFSGF	TGTGCCAGCAGTGAACGGGCGGGGGGGTTTAGTGGCTTC
TRBD1	TRBV11-2	NA	TRBJ1-2	16	CASSPLKGARGYGYTF	TGTGCCAGCAGCCCCCTAAAGGGGGCGCGGGGCTATGGCTACACCTTC
NA	TRBV27	once	TRBJ2-5	16	CASSLSALGAVETQYF	TGTGCCAGCAGTTTAAGTGCTCTGGGGGCCGTAGAGACCCAGTACTTC
NA	TRBV4-2	NA	TRBJ2-6	17	CASSQDRGYSGANVLTF	TGTGCCAGCAGCCAAGACAGGGGTTATTCCGGGGCCAACGTCCTGACTTTC
NA	TRBV5-4	NA	TRBJ2-3	11	CASSFADTQYF	TGTGCCAGCAGCTTCGCAGATACGCAGTATTTT
NA	TRBV7-9	NA	TRBJ1-1	16	CASSLPGKTLNTEAFF	TGTGCCAGCAGCTTACCGGGAAAAACCTTGAACACTGAAGCTTTCTTT
NA	TRBV9	NA	TRBJ1-1	14	CASSVSGTNTEAFF	TGTGCCAGCAGCGTCTCAGGAACAAACACTGAAGCTTTCTTT
NA	TRBV5-8	few	TRBJ1-5	15	CASSLVQGSDQPQHF	TGTGCCAGCAGCTTGGTACAGGGATCGGATCAGCCCCAGCATTTT
TRBD1	TRBV30	NA	TRBJ2-3	13	CAWETGGGDTQYF	TGTGCCTGGGAGACAGGGGGTGGGGATACGCAGTATTTT
NA	TRBV27	NA	TRBJ1-2	14	CASSLSPGSYGYTF	TGTGCCAGCAGTTTATCCCCGGGAAGCTATGGCTACACCTTC
NA	TRBV27	NA	TRBJ1-5	13	CASSLTGWEPQHF	TGTGCCAGCAGTTTGACGGGGTGGGAGCCCCAGCATTTT
TRBD2	TRBV9	NA	TRBJ2-1	15	CASSVGAGVWNEQFF	TGTGCCAGCAGCGTAGGAGCGGGAGTATGGAATGAGCAGTTCTTC
TRBD1	TRBV27	NA	TRBJ1-1	14	CASSSWTGNHEAFF	TGTGCCAGCAGTTCGTGGACAGGCAACCACGAAGCTTTCTTT
NA	TRBV29-1	NA	TRBJ1-2	14	CSVEDQGPRYGYTF	TGCAGCGTTGAAGATCAGGGGCCGAGGTATGGCTACACCTTC
TRBD1	TRBV30	NA	TRBJ2-2	14	CAWTRDRYTGELFF	TGTGCCTGGACCCGGGACAGATACACCGGGGAGCTGTTTTTT
NA	TRBV6-5	once	TRBJ2-1	11	CASSYGAEQFF	TGTGCCAGCAGTTACGGGGCGGAGCAGTTCTTC
TRBD2	TRBV10-3	NA	TRBJ2-7	12	CAINSGTYEQYF	TGTGCCATCAATAGCGGGACCTACGAGCAGTACTTC
NA	TRBV9	few	TRBJ2-7	14	CASSLRDFSYEQYF	TGTGCCAGCAGCCTAAGGGACTTCTCTTACGAGCAGTACTTC
NA	TRBV27	NA	TRBJ1-2	13	CASSPGRTFGYTF	TGTGCCAGCAGTCCAGGACGGACTTTCGGCTACACCTTC
TRBD1	TRBV2	NA	TRBJ2-3	15	CASTPGTGLPDTQYF	TGTGCCAGCACCCCCGGGACAGGGTTGCCAGATACGCAGTATTTT
NA	TRBV5-4	NA	TRBJ1-2	14	CASSLTGLAYGYTF	TGTGCCAGCAGCTTGACCGGACTGGCCTATGGCTACACCTTC
TRBD1	TRBV9	NA	TRBJ2-3	17	CASSPEVGGAPTDTQYF	TGTGCCAGCAGCCCAGAAGTAGGGGGCGCCCCAACAGATACGCAGTATTTT
TRBD1	TRBV6-6	NA	TRBJ1-2	15	CASSFLGDRVYGYTF	TGTGCCAGCAGTTTTCTGGGGGACAGGGTTTATGGCTACACCTTC
TRBD2	TRBV10-3	NA	TRBJ2-4	19	CAIVGETSGALFAKNIQYF	TGTGCCATCGTCGGTGAAACTAGCGGGGCCTTGTTTGCCAAAAACATTCAGTACTTC
NA	TRBV10-3	NA	TRBJ2-2	12	CAIPGNTGELFF	TGTGCCATCCCAGGAAACACCGGGGAGCTGTTTTTT
NA	TRBV6-1	NA	TRBJ1-2	14	CASSHSGTPYGYTF	TGTGCCAGCAGTCATTCCGGGACACCGTATGGCTACACCTTC
TRBD1	TRBV6-1	NA	TRBJ1-5	15	CASSTPGQGGQPQHF	TGTGCCAGCAGTACACCGGGACAGGGAGGTCAGCCCCAGCATTTT
TRBD2	TRBV4-1	NA	TRBJ2-1	17	CASSQVLAGARGLEQFF	TGCGCCAGCAGCCAAGTCCTAGCGGGGGCAAGGGGTCTTGAGCAGTTCTTC
NA	TRBV15	NA	TRBJ2-1	15	CATSRVTSLDNEQFF	TGTGCCACCAGCAGGGTGACTAGTCTCGACAATGAGCAGTTCTTC
NA	TRBV9	NA	TRBJ2-1	18	CASSVLEGGRGGYDEQFF	TGTGCCAGCAGCGTCCTTGAGGGTGGACGAGGGGGTTACGATGAGCAGTTCTTC
NA	TRBV6-5	few	TRBJ2-6	15	CASSYGGSGANVLTF	TGTGCCAGCAGTTACGGCGGGTCTGGGGCCAACGTCCTGACTTTC
NA	TRBV28	NA	TRBJ2-5	12	CASTRLEGTQYF	TGTGCCAGCACCCGATTAGAGGGGACCCAGTACTTC
NA	TRBV9	NA	TRBJ2-7	14	CASSVGGIPYEQYF	TGTGCCAGCAGCGTTGGGGGCATCCCCTACGAGCAGTACTTC
NA	TRBV7-9	NA	TRBJ2-3	17	CASSAEWDLTLTDTQYF	TGTGCCAGCAGCGCCGAGTGGGACTTGACTCTCACAGATACGCAGTATTTT
NA	TRBV7-6	few	TRBJ1-4	15	CASSRPGGATEKLFF	TGTGCCAGCAGCCGCCCCGGGGGGGCTACTGAAAAACTGTTTTTT
NA	TRBV7-8	NA	TRBJ1-5	16	CASSWAGIYSNQPQHF	TGTGCCAGCAGCTGGGCCGGGATCTATAGCAATCAGCCCCAGCATTTT
NA	TRBV5-1	NA	TRBJ1-1	15	CASSFGLSLNTEAFF	TGCGCCAGCAGCTTTGGCTTATCGTTGAACACTGAAGCTTTCTTT
NA	TRBV30	NA	TRBJ2-1	13	CAWSVQRANEQFF	TGTGCCTGGAGTGTACAGAGGGCCAATGAGCAGTTCTTC
NA	TRBV7-3	NA	TRBJ2-3	13	CASSQGPIDTQYF	TGTGCCAGCAGCCAGGGTCCGATAGATACGCAGTATTTT
NA	TRBV9	NA	TRBJ2-7	15	CASSEAPQAPYEQYF	TGTGCCAGCAGCGAGGCACCCCAGGCCCCCTACGAGCAGTACTTC
TRBD1	TRBV12-5	NA	TRBJ2-3	15	CASAPGQGWADTQYF	TGTGCTAGTGCTCCGGGACAGGGGTGGGCAGATACGCAGTATTTT
NA	TRBV30	NA	TRBJ1-6	14	CAWRGTLFNSPLHF	TGTGCCTGGAGGGGGACACTTTTTAATTCACCCCTCCACTTT
TRBD2	TRBV10-3	NA	TRBJ2-1	14	CAIRTSGRGDEQFF	TGTGCCATTCGGACTAGCGGGAGAGGTGATGAGCAGTTCTTC
NA	TRBV9	NA	TRBJ1-3	15	CASSPSLGGRNTIYF	TGTGCCAGCAGTCCCTCCCTCGGGGGGCGAAACACCATATATTTT
NA	TRBV5-1	few	TRBJ2-7	14	CASSFPAGGYEQYF	TGCGCCAGCAGCTTCCCGGCGGGTGGCTACGAGCAGTACTTC
NA	TRBV25-1	NA	TRBJ2-6	18	CASSAHRGQTLGANVLTF	TGTGCCAGCAGTGCCCATCGCGGGCAGACCTTAGGGGCCAACGTCCTGACTTTC
TRBD1	TRBV27	few	TRBJ1-2	13	CASSPGTGVGYTF	TGTGCCAGCAGTCCCGGGACAGGGGTTGGCTACACCTTC
NA	TRBV30	NA	TRBJ2-5	12	CAGRRYQETQYF	TGTGCCGGGAGGAGGTACCAAGAGACCCAGTACTTC
NA	TRBV2	NA	TRBJ1-5	14	CASSERSSNQPQHF	TGTGCCAGCAGTGAACGCAGTAGCAATCAGCCCCAGCATTTT
NA	TRBV6-5	few	TRBJ2-7	14	CASSYDTDSYEQYF	TGTGCCAGCAGTTACGATACTGACTCCTACGAGCAGTACTTC
NA	TRBV6-1	NA	TRBJ1-1	13	CAYRALGVTEAFF	TGTGCTTACCGGGCCCTCGGGGTCACTGAAGCTTTCTTT
TRBD1	TRBV5-4	many	TRBJ2-2	16	CASKKEQGVNTGELFF	TGTGCCAGCAAAAAGGAACAGGGGGTTAACACCGGGGAGCTGTTTTTT
NA	TRBV10-3	NA	TRBJ1-2	11	CAVRGEEGYTF	TGTGCCGTACGGGGGGAGGAGGGCTACACCTTC
TRBD2	TRBV6-6	once	TRBJ2-7	15	CASSPRTSGNYEQYF	TGTGCCAGCAGTCCCCGGACTAGCGGGAACTACGAGCAGTACTTC
NA	TRBV11-3	NA	TRBJ2-7	14	CASSNRWASYEQYF	TGTGCCAGCAGCAACCGGTGGGCCTCCTACGAGCAGTACTTC
NA	TRBV7-2	NA	TRBJ2-3	15	CASNPGLGGTDTQYF	TGTGCCAGCAACCCCGGACTAGGGGGTACAGATACGCAGTATTTT